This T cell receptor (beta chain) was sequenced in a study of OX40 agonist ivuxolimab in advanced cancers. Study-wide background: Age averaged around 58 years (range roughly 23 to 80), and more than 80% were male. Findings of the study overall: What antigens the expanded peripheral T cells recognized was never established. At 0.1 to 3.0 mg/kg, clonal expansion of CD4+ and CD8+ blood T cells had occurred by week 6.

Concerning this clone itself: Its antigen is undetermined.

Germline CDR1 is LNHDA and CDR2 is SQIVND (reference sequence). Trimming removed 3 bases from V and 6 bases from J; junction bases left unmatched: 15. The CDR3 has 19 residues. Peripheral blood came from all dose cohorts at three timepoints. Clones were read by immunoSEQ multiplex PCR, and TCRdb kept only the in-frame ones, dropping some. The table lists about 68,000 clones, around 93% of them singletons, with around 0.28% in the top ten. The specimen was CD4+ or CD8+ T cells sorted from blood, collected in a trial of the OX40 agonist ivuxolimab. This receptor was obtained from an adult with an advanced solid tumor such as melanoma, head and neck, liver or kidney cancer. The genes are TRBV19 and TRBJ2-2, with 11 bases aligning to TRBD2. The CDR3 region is CASSIPGTSGTLGAGELFF. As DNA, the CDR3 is TGTGCCAGTAGTATCCCAGGGACTAGCGGTACTTTGGGGGCCGGGGAGCTGTTTTTT.